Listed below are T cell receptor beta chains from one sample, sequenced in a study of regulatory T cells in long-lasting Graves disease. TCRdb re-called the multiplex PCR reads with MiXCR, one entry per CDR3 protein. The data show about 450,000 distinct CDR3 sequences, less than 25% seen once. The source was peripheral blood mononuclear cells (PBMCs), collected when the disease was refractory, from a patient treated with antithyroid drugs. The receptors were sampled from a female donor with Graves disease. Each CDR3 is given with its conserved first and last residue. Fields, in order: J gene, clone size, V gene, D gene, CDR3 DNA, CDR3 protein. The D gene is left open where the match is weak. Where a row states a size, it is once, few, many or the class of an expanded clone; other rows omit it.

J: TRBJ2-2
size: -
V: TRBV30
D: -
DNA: TGTGCCTGCTCAGGGAGTACAAACACCGGGGAGCTGTTTTTT
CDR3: CACSGSTNTGELFF

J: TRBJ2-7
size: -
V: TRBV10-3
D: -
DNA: TGTGCCATCAGTGCTGAGTACGAGCAGTACTTC
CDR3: CAISAEYEQYF

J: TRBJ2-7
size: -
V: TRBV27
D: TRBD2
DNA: TGTGCCAGCCAGGGAGGGCCCCCGCGCGCCTACGAGCAGTACTTC
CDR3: CASQGGPPRAYEQYF

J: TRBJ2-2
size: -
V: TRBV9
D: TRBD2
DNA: TGTGCCAGCAGCCCCGTAGCGGGAGCCAGCACCGGGGAGCTGTTTTTT
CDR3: CASSPVAGASTGELFF

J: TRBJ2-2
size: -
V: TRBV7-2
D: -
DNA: TGTGCCAGCAGCTTAGCGGGACTCCAAGCGAACACCGGGGAGCTGTTTTTT
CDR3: CASSLAGLQANTGELFF

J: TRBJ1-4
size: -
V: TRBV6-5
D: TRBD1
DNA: TGTGCCAGCAGTTACTCGCACAGGGGGCGTGAAAAACTGTTTTTT
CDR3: CASSYSHRGREKLFF

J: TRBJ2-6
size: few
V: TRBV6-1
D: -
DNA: TGTGCCAGCAGGGATCCAGCTCCTGGGGCCAACGTCCTGACTTTC
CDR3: CASRDPAPGANVLTF

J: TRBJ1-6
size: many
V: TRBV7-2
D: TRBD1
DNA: TGTGCCAGCAGCCAGACTGCAACAGGGGGAAGCTCACCCCTCCACTTT
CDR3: CASSQTATGGSSPLHF

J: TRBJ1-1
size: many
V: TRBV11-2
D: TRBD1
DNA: TGTGCCAGCAGCTTAGGAGGGGGCTTGGTTGAAGCTTTCTTT
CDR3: CASSLGGGLVEAFF

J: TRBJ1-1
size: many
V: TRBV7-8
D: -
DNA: TGTGCCAGCAGCTCACGATGGGGGGCAGAAGCTTTCTTT
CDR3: CASSSRWGAEAFF

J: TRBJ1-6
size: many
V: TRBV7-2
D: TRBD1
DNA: TGTGCCAGCAGCTTTGGGGACAGGAGTAATTCACCCCTCCACTTT
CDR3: CASSFGDRSNSPLHF

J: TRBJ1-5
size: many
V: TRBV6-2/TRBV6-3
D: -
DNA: TGTGCCAGCAGTCTGTCTCCTCATAGCAATCAGCCCCAGCATTTT
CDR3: CASSLSPHSNQPQHF

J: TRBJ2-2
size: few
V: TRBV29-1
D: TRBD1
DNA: TGCAGCGTTGAAGGCGGGACAGGGGGGAACACCGGGGAGCTGTTTTTT
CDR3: CSVEGGTGGNTGELFF

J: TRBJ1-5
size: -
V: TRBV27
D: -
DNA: TGTGCCAGCACCCTTATGGGGGGGAATCAGCCCCAGCATTTT
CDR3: CASTLMGGNQPQHF

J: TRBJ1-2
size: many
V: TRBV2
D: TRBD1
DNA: TGTGCCAGTGTCCGGGACAGGGGGACCTATGGCTACACCTTC
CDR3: CASVRDRGTYGYTF

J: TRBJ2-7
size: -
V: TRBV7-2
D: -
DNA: TGTGCCAGCAGCTTACCGACCACCTACGAGCAGTACTTC
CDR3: CASSLPTTYEQYF

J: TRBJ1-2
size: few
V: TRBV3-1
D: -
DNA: TGTGCCAGCAGCCATCTGTTACAGAACTATGGCTACACCTTC
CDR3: CASSHLLQNYGYTF

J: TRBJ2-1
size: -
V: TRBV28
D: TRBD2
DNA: TGTGCCAGCAGTTCTGGGACTAGCGGGATCCATGAGCAGTTCTTC
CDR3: CASSSGTSGIHEQFF

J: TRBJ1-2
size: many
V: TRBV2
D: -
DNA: TGTGCCAGCATAGAGACCGGCTATGGCTACACCTTC
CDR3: CASIETGYGYTF

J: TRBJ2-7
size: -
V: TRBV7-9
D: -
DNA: TGTGCCAGCAGCTTAGGATCGGGGTTCCCCTCCTACGAGCAGTACTTC
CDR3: CASSLGSGFPSYEQYF

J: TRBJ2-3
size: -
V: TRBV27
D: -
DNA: TGTGCCAGCAGTCCCCTAGTTTGGCGGGAAAGCACAGATACGCAGTATTTT
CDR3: CASSPLVWRESTDTQYF

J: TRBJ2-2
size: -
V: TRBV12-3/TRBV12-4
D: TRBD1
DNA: TGTGCCAGCAGTACGATCGGGACAGGGGGCCCGGCCGGGGAGCTGTTTTTT
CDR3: CASSTIGTGGPAGELFF